This passage covers 18 T cell receptor beta chains from one sample sequenced in a study of blood T cells in healthy people across ages. A second PCR, run for roughly 7 to 11 cycles, used a sample-barcoded 5' primer plus a J-beta primer mix. TCRdb recomputed calls from the 5' RACE reads with MiXCR, one row per CDR3 protein. The sample lists around 1,000,000 distinct CDR3 sequences, 30% to 40% occurring once. Sequenced input: blood. The receptors were gathered from a man aged 18 to 30 in good health.

The chain links TRBV28 to TRBJ1-2; 7 bases agree with TRBD1. In germline, CDR1 is MDHEN, CDR2 SYDVKM. The CDR3 totals 15 residues. J gave up 4 bases and V 4 bases, and 9 bases lay outside the gene matches. CDR3 DNA: TGTGCCAGCAGTTCAGCCCGACAGGGAGGCTATGGCTACACCTTC. This sequence encodes CASSSARQGGYGYTF.

This chain connects TRBV7-9 to TRBJ2-7; D is ambiguous. CDR1 SEHNR and CDR2 FQNEAQ come from the germline V gene (reference sequence). The CDR3 sequence is 16 residues long. V was clipped by 2 bases and J by 7 bases, with 21 bases between them. CDR3 region: CASSLSAGLTYNEQYF. The CDR3 DNA reads TGTGCCAGCAGCTTAAGCGCAGGTTTGACCTACAATGAGCAGTACTTC.

The CDR3 bases are TGTGCCAGCAGCTTAGGGGCAGGGGAAAGTGAAAAACTGTTTTTT. Protein: CASSLGAGESEKLFF. The rearrangement links TRBV7-2 to TRBJ1-4; tentative D call: TRBD1 (6 bases). CDR3 size: 15 residues. Germline assignment: CDR1 SGHTA and CDR2 FQGNSA. V was clipped by 1 base and J by 7 bases, with 13 bases between them.

Of note for this clonotype: One end of the junction is discordant with germline, which a read error may explain. The V and J genes are TRBV9 and TRBJ2-3; D may be TRBD2 (6 bases). Per the germline V gene, CDR1 is SGDLS and CDR2 is YYNGEE. The length of the CDR3 is 16 residues. As DNA, the CDR3 is TGTGTCAGCAGCGTAGCCGGGAGCTCTAGCACAGATACGCAGTATTTT. Protein product: CVSSVAGSSSTDTQYF.

The chain carries TRBV6-5 and TRBJ1-1; D is unclear. V lost 7 bases and J lost 3, with 15 bases in between. The CDR3 spans 14 residues. CDR1 is MNHEY and CDR2 is SVGAGI in the germline V gene. The CDR3 here is CASISLGIHTEAFF. CDR3 nucleotide sequence: TGTGCCAGCATCTCACTAGGGATCCACACTGAAGCTTTCTTT.

The J gene is TRBJ2-3, the V gene TRBV10-3, with D possibly being TRBD1 (8 bases). V lost 11 bases, J lost 3 bases, and 15 bases lay in between. The CDR3 is 13 residues long. Per the germline V gene, CDR1 is ENHRY and CDR2 is SYGVKD. The CDR3 loop reads CAGGDRRTDTQYF. The CDR3 DNA reads as TGTGCCGGGGGGGACAGGAGAACAGATACGCAGTATTTT.

Remarks on this clonotype: The junction departs from germline at one end; a sequencing error may be responsible. V is TRBV3-1 and J is TRBJ2-7; D tentatively reads TRBD1 or TRBD2 (5 bases each). Germline CDR1 is LGHDT and CDR2 is YNNKEL (reference sequence). CDR3 length equals 15 residues. CDR3 in DNA: TGTGCCAGCAGCCAAGATTTTGAGGGGTCCTATGAGCAGTACTTC. Amino acids: CASSQDFEGSYEQYF.

The chain couples TRBV7-2 to TRBJ1-1, with 7 positions matching TRBD1. Germline V gene sequence: CDR1 SGHTA, CDR2 FQGNSA. Trimming took 5 bases from V and 3 from J; bases not matched to a gene: 15. CDR3 size: 17 residues. The CDR3 loop reads CASSRRAGTGEDTEAFF. Here the CDR3 DNA reads TGTGCCAGCAGCCGTAGGGCCGGAACAGGGGAGGACACTGAAGCTTTCTTT.

V usage is TRBV2 and J usage is TRBJ2-5; D is unclear. CDR3 length: 12 residues. CDR1 and CDR2 (germline): SNHLY, FYNNEI. Deletions cut 7 bases from V and 4 bases from J, with 10 bases between. The CDR3 loop is CASTFSSETQYF. The CDR3 DNA sequence: TGTGCCAGCACTTTCTCTTCAGAGACCCAGTACTTC.

This clonotype was picked up one time. The chain couples TRBV10-3 to TRBJ1-2, with 11 bases identical to TRBD1. The V and J ends lost 5 bases and 7 bases, in that order; junction bases with no gene match: 24. The CDR3 has 20 amino acids. Germline V gene sequence: CDR1 ENHRY, CDR2 SYGVKD. In DNA, the CDR3 is TGTGCCATCAGTCGACCCTTTAAATTCCGGGACAGGGGGATCTTATTTGGCTACACCTTC. This codes for CAISRPFKFRDRGILFGYTF.

The chain carries TRBV7-2 and TRBJ2-4; 8 nucleotides align to TRBD1. In germline, CDR1 is SGHTA, CDR2 FQGNSA. The length of the CDR3 is 17 residues. The V and J ends lost 2 bases and 1 base, in that order; junction bases with no gene match: 7. The CDR3 spells CASSLPRQGMAKNIQYF. In DNA, the CDR3 is TGTGCCAGCAGCTTACCCAGACAGGGGATGGCCAAAAACATTCAGTACTTC. Drawing the rest from reference TRBV7-2 and TRBJ2-4, the complete variable domain is GAGVSQSPSNKVTEKGKDVELRCDPISGHTALYWYRQSLGQGLEFLIYFQGNSAPDKSGLPSDRFSAERTGGSVSTLTIQRTQQEDSAVYLCASSLPRQGMAKNIQYFGAGTRLSVL.

This clonotype was counted only a few times. The genes are TRBV2 and TRBJ2-7; D not resolved. CDR1 is SNHLY, CDR2 FYNNEI, per germline. This CDR3 contains 12 residues. V was trimmed by 2 bases and J by 4 bases, leaving 6 bases between them. The CDR3 nucleotides are TGTGCCAGCAGTGAACGATTTTACGAGCAGTACTTC. Amino acids: CASSERFYEQYF. Full variable domain (remainder filled in from reference TRBV2 and TRBJ2-7): EPEVTQTPSHQVTQMGQEVILRCVPISNHLYFYWYRQILGQKVEFLVSFYNNEISEKSEIFDDQFSVERPDGSNFTLKIRSTKLEDSAMYFCASSERFYEQYFGPGTRLTVT.

This clonotype was picked up a small number of times. J is TRBJ1-2 and V is TRBV11-2; D is perhaps TRBD1 (5 bases). The V end was cut by 1 base, the J end by 13 bases, with 16 bases between. The CDR3 contains 13 residues. Germline assignment: CDR1 SGHAT and CDR2 FQNNGV. The CDR3 loop reads CASSLGRGQGSTF. The DNA for the CDR3 is TGTGCCAGCAGCTTAGGACGCGGGCAGGGTTCCACCTTC.

CDR3 nucleotide sequence: TGTGCCAGCAACAGCCCCCTTAGGGAGGGGAACACCGGGGAGCTGTTTTTT. Its protein product is CASNSPLREGNTGELFF. V usage is TRBV9 and J usage is TRBJ2-2; TRBD2 matches 7 bases. Germline CDR1 reads SGDLS; CDR2 reads YYNGEE. The CDR3 spans 17 residues. The junction had 12 bases not matched to a gene; V was cut back by 6 bases and J by 1 base. Drawing the rest from reference TRBV9 and TRBJ2-2, the complete variable domain is DSGVTQTPKHLITATGQRVTLRCSPRSGDLSVYWYQQSLDQGLQFLIQYYNGEERAKGNILERFSAQQFPDLHSELNLSSLELGDSALYFCASNSPLREGNTGELFFGEGSRLTVL.

The chain couples TRBV12-3 or TRBV12-4 to TRBJ1-1; D gene unclear. V lost 4 bases and J 8 bases, leaving 11 bases between the germline ends. The CDR3 has 12 amino acids. This chain's CDR3 is CASSSSLGEAFF. The CDR3 bases are TGTGCCAGCAGTTCCTCCCTTGGGGAAGCTTTCTTT.

This clonotype was seen only a few times. V gene TRBV13 combines with J gene TRBJ1-1, with a tentative D call TRBD1 (5 bases). This CDR3 has 14 amino acids. Per germline, CDR1 PRHDT and CDR2 FYEKMQ (reference sequence). The V and J ends lost 5 bases and 4 bases respectively, with 14 bases between them. The CDR3: CASSGSGESTEAFF. In nucleotides, the CDR3 is TGTGCCAGCAGCGGATCGGGGGAGTCCACTGAAGCTTTCTTT.

As concerns this clonotype: A junction boundary mismatches the germline segment, possibly from a read error. The V call is TRBV20-1, the J call TRBJ1-1; TRBD1 might be the D (5 bases). Germline V gene sequence: CDR1 DFQATT, CDR2 SNEGSKA (reference sequence). CDR3 length: 13 amino acids. CDR3 residues: CSATSGFLAEAFF. The CDR3 DNA sequence: TGCAGCGCTACGTCAGGGTTTTTGGCTGAAGCTTTCTTT.

This clonotype was detected a few times. The chain has TRBV6-5 and TRBJ2-5; D gene uncertain. The CDR3 has 16 residues. Germline assignment: CDR1 MNHEY and CDR2 SVGAGI. Trimming pared 6 bases from V and 4 bases from J, leaving 21 bases between. CDR3 loop: CASSRFTEDRRETQYF. CDR3 nucleotides: TGTGCCAGCAGCCGATTTACAGAGGACCGGAGAGAGACCCAGTACTTC.